These 24 T cell receptor beta chains originate from one sample sequenced in a study of metastatic and nonmetastatic thyroid tumors. Among the patients, none had received any treatment before thyroid surgery. TCRdb re-called the PCR reads through MiXCR. The top ten hold 15% to 20% of the sample, which has tens of thousands of clones, about 32% seen once. What was sequenced was tumor tissue. These receptors were obtained from a female donor with papillary thyroid cancer or a benign thyroid nodule (not recorded which). Some clones in this sample may be carry-over from other donors' samples.

This clone was seen only a few times. The gene calls are TRBV28 and TRBJ1-5, with 7 positions matching TRBD1. With V trimmed by 5 bases and J by 0 bases, 7 bases remained unmatched. The CDR3 spans 16 residues. CDR1 is MDHEN, CDR2 SYDVKM, per germline. CDR3 loop: CASSAGGRDSNQPQHF. The CDR3, as DNA: TGTGCCAGCAGTGCAGGGGGGCGGGATAGCAATCAGCCCCAGCATTTT.

The rearrangement uses TRBV29-1 and TRBJ1-2; 12 positions match TRBD1. The V and J ends lost 5 bases and 8 bases, in that order; junction bases with no gene match: 12. The V gene's germline CDR1 is SQVTM and CDR2 ANQGSEA. The length of the CDR3 is 15 residues. CDR3 nucleotides: TGCAGCGTTTCGCCGGGACAGGGGGCATCTAACGGCTACACCTTC. Translation gives CSVSPGQGASNGYTF. Supplemented by reference TRBV29-1 and TRBJ1-2, the full variable domain reads SAVISQKPSRDICQRGTSLTIQCQVDSQVTMMFWYRQQPGQSLTLIATANQGSEATYESGFVIDKFPISRPNLTFSTLTVSNMSPEDSSIYLCSVSPGQGASNGYTFGSGTRLTVV.

This chain connects TRBV12-3 or TRBV12-4 to TRBJ2-7; D ambiguous. The V end was cut by 5 bases, the J end by 3 bases, with 5 bases between. The CDR3 contains 11 residues. CDR3 in DNA: TGTGCCAGCAGTCTAGGCTACGAGCAGTACTTC. As protein: CASSLGYEQYF.

A note on this clone: One end of the junction fails to match germline, which may point to a read error. The V gene is TRBV9, the J gene TRBJ2-7; 7 positions match TRBD1. The germline gives CDR1 SGDLS, CDR2 YYNGEE. The CDR3 spans 14 residues. CDR3 bases: TGTGCCAACAGCGTAGGGACAGATTGGGGCGAGCAGTGCTTC. Translation gives CANSVGTDWGEQCF.

The J gene is TRBJ2-5, the V gene TRBV11-3, with D unclear. V dropped 5 bases and J dropped 2 bases, with 9 bases sitting between them. Germline V gene data show CDR1 as SGHNT and CDR2 as YENEEA. The CDR3 runs 13 residues. The CDR3 is CASSPDGQETQYF. In DNA form, the CDR3 reads TGTGCCAGCAGCCCCGACGGACAAGAGACCCAGTACTTC.

The chain carries TRBV28 and TRBJ1-4; TRBD1 matches 7 bases. CDR3 length: 15 residues. J was trimmed by 8 bases and V by 4 bases; bases with no gene match: 10. Germline values: CDR1 MDHEN, CDR2 SYDVKM. The CDR3 is CASSSPTGYREKLFF. CDR3 DNA sequence: TGTGCCAGCAGTTCCCCGACAGGGTATCGAGAAAAACTGTTTTTT.

This clone has more than one count but fewer than ten. The chain links TRBV11-2 to TRBJ2-2; D is unclear. The ends were cut back, 2 bases at V and 6 bases at J, with 10 bases in the middle. Germline V CDR1 and CDR2: SGHAT, FQNNGV. The CDR3 is 14 residues long. CDR3 bases: TGTGCCAGCAGCTTAAGCACAGAAGCCGGGGAGCTGTTTTTT. It specifies CASSLSTEAGELFF.

V usage is TRBV28 and J usage is TRBJ1-6; D not certain. Deletions cut 4 bases from V and 10 bases from J, with 14 bases between. The CDR3 loop spans 14 amino acids. Germline-derived CDR1 and CDR2 are MDHEN and SYDVKM. The CDR3 DNA is TGTGCCAGCAGTTCCGGGAGAACCAGGTCACCCCTCCACTTT. This sequence encodes CASSSGRTRSPLHF.

This clone was found a few times. This chain uses TRBV19 with TRBJ1-1; TRBD1 matches 10 bases. Unmatched junction bases numbered 6, after V lost 6 bases and J lost 5 bases. This CDR3 comprises 14 residues. Germline V gene lookup returns CDR1 LNHDA and CDR2 SQIVND (reference sequence). The CDR3 is CASRWTGGGTEAFF. The CDR3 coding sequence is TGTGCCAGTAGGTGGACAGGGGGAGGGACTGAAGCTTTCTTT.

The chain recombines TRBV2 with TRBJ2-5; TRBD2 matches at 7 bases. CDR1 SNHLY and CDR2 FYNNEI come from the germline V gene. The CDR3 loop spans 15 amino acids. J was trimmed by 5 bases and V by 1 base; bases with no gene match: 7. The CDR3 DNA follows: TGTGCCAGCAGTGAAGGAGCGGGATGTGGTGAGACCCAGTACTTC. Amino acid sequence: CASSEGAGCGETQYF.

V usage is TRBV9 and J usage is TRBJ2-7, with TRBD2 matching 11 bases. The CDR3 is 15 residues long. V shed 4 bases, J shed 2 bases, and the junction held 5 bases outside the gene matches. CDR1 and CDR2 from the germline V gene are SGDLS and YYNGEE. The CDR3 loop reads CASSFGLAGAYEQYF. In nucleotides, the CDR3 is TGTGCCAGCAGCTTTGGACTAGCGGGTGCCTACGAGCAGTACTTC.

The gene calls are TRBV11-1 and TRBJ2-1; D is perhaps TRBD1 (6 bases). The CDR3 has 15 residues. The germline CDR1 and CDR2 sequences are SGHAT and FQDESV (reference sequence). V was clipped by 3 bases and J by 0 bases, with 9 bases between them. The CDR3 region is CASSFGQSSYNEQFF. The DNA for the CDR3 is TGTGCCAGCAGCTTCGGACAGAGCTCCTACAATGAGCAGTTCTTC.

This clone was counted only a few times. This sequence joins TRBV6-1 and TRBJ2-7; TRBD2 might be the D (6 bases). There are 12 residues in the CDR3. V dropped 1 base and J dropped 7 bases, with 8 bases sitting between them. Germline CDR1 and CDR2: MNHNS and SASEGT. The CDR3 DNA follows: TGTGCCAGCAGTGAAGTCCGGGGGGAGCAGTACTTC. The encoded protein is CASSEVRGEQYF.

The chain is built from TRBV5-1 and TRBJ2-7; D perhaps matches TRBD1 (6 bases). V gave up 0 bases and J gave up 3 bases, with 7 bases separating them. Germline CDR1 and CDR2: SGHRS and YFSETQ. The CDR3 spans 13 residues. The DNA of the CDR3 is TGCGCCAGCAGCTTGGACAGGGTCTACGAGCAGTACTTC. This sequence encodes CASSLDRVYEQYF.

This clone was seen a few times. V is TRBV19 and J is TRBJ2-2; no firm D call. From germline, CDR1 is LNHDA and CDR2 SQIVND (reference sequence). V was pared by 3 bases and J by 4 bases, with 12 bases between. This CDR3 comprises 15 residues. CDR3 in DNA: TGTGCCAGTAGTATCGAGACCTTGAGCACCGGGGAGCTGTTTTTT. As protein: CASSIETLSTGELFF.

The CDR3 nucleotides are TGTGCCAGCAGCTTATTTTCAGGGAGGCGTGAGCAGTTCTTC. This sequence encodes CASSLFSGRREQFF. The chain is built from TRBV11-2 and TRBJ2-1, with TRBD2 as a possible D gene (6 bases). The CDR3 runs 14 residues. V lost 2 bases and J 9 bases, leaving 14 bases between the germline ends. In germline, CDR1 is SGHAT, CDR2 FQNNGV.

Relative to its sample, this clone is medium-sized (0.01 to 0.1%). The chain is built from TRBV11-2 and TRBJ2-7; 7 nucleotides line up with TRBD1. The trim removed 4 bases at V and 6 bases at J, leaving 3 bases unmatched. Germline lookup yields CDR1 SGHAT and CDR2 FQNNGV. The CDR3 is 12 amino acids. CDR3 residues: CASSWAGGEQYF. The CDR3 coding sequence is TGTGCCAGCAGCTGGGCAGGGGGCGAGCAGTACTTC.

This clone was picked up one time. This chain uses TRBV18 with TRBJ1-5, with no clear D. The germline V gene has CDR1 KGHSH and CDR2 LQKENI. The CDR3 totals 13 residues. Trimming stripped 4 bases from V and 6 bases from J, with 10 bases between. The chain's CDR3 is CASSRRTVQPQHF. In DNA form, the CDR3 reads TGTGCCAGCTCACGACGGACGGTTCAGCCCCAGCATTTT.

The chain joins TRBV10-3 to TRBJ1-1, with D possibly TRBD1 on 6 matching bases. The ends were cut back, 0 bases at V and 2 bases at J, with 16 bases in the middle. CDR1 and CDR2 (germline): ENHRY, SYGVKD. The CDR3 has 17 amino acids. This chain's CDR3 is CAISESPRLGGNTEAFF. The CDR3 DNA follows: TGTGCCATCAGTGAGTCCCCTAGGCTTGGGGGCAACACTGAAGCTTTCTTT.

The chain employs TRBV6-1 and TRBJ1-5; TRBD1 matches 11 bases. V trimming: 8 bases; J trimming: 5 bases; junction bases outside the gene matches: 2. The CDR3 is made up of 13 amino acids. Per the germline V gene, CDR1 is MNHNS and CDR2 is SASEGT. The CDR3 spells CASGTGGDQPQHF. The CDR3 nucleotides read TGTGCCAGCGGGACAGGGGGGGATCAGCCCCAGCATTTT.

The J gene is TRBJ2-7, the V gene TRBV20-1; the match to TRBD1 covers 8 bases. V was pared by 5 bases and J by 2 bases, with 5 bases of the junction left unmatched. This CDR3 spans 13 amino acids. From germline, CDR1 is DFQATT and CDR2 SNEGSKA (reference sequence). CDR3 in amino acids: CSAPRTGTYEQYF. The CDR3 DNA is TGCAGTGCTCCACGGACAGGGACCTACGAGCAGTACTTC.

The chain carries TRBV9 and TRBJ2-7, with D perhaps TRBD1 or TRBD2 (5 bases each). The CDR3 runs to 16 residues. Germline assignment: CDR1 SGDLS and CDR2 YYNGEE. V was shortened by 0 bases and J by 4 bases, with 17 bases between the two germline ends. CDR3 sequence (DNA): TGTGCCAGCAGCGTAGAGGATGGGGGACCGGGGTACGAGCAGTACTTC. This codes for CASSVEDGGPGYEQYF. Looking up the rest from reference TRBV9 and TRBJ2-7 gives the full variable domain: DSGVTQTPKHLITATGQRVTLRCSPRSGDLSVYWYQQSLDQGLQFLIQYYNGEERAKGNILERFSAQQFPDLHSELNLSSLELGDSALYFCASSVEDGGPGYEQYFGPGTRLTVT.

This chain connects TRBV12-5 to TRBJ1-5; the match to TRBD1 covers 7 bases. J gave up 2 bases and V 0 bases, and 4 bases lay outside the gene matches. The CDR3 sequence is 16 residues long. The germline V gene encodes CDR1 LGHNT and CDR2 FRNRAP. The CDR3 loop reads CASGLVVGQGNQPQHF. As DNA, the CDR3 is TGTGCTAGTGGTTTGGTGGTAGGACAGGGCAATCAGCCCCAGCATTTT. Looking up the rest from reference TRBV12-5 and TRBJ1-5 gives the full variable domain: DARVTQTPRHKVTEMGQEVTMRCQPILGHNTVFWYRQTMMQGLELLAYFRNRAPLDDSGMPKDRFSAEMPDATLATLKIQPSEPRDSAVYFCASGLVVGQGNQPQHFGDGTRLSIL.

The chain uses TRBV6-1 and TRBJ2-2, with 8 nucleotides matching TRBD1. Per the germline V gene, CDR1 is MNHNS and CDR2 is SASEGT. The CDR3 sequence is 16 residues long. The junction had 8 bases not matched to a gene; V was cut back by 8 bases and J by 0 bases. As DNA, the CDR3 is TGTGCCAGCGGTAGGACAGGGCCCGCGAACACCGGGGAGCTGTTTTTT. Amino acids: CASGRTGPANTGELFF.